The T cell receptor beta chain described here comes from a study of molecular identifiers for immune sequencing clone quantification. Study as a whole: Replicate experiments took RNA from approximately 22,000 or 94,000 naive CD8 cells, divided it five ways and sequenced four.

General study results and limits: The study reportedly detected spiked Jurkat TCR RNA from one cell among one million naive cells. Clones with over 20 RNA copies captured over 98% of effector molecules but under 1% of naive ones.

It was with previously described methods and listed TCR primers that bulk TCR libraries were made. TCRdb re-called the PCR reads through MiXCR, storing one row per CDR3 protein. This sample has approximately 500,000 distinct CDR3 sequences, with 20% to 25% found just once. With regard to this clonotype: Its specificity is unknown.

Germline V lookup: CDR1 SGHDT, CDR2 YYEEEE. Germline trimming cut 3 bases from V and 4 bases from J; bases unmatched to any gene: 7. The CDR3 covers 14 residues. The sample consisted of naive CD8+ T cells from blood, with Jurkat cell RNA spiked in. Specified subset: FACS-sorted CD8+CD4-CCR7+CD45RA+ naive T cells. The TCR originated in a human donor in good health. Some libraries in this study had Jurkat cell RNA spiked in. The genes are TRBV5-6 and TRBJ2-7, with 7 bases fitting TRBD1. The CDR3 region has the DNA TGTGCCAGCAGCTACAGGGGACCTGAGTACGAGCAGTACTTC. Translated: CASSYRGPEYEQYF.